This T cell receptor (beta chain) emerged from a study of blood T cell repertoires in COVID-19. For the study at large: Whether acute or convalescent, the COVID-19 samples came from the United States, Italy and Spain. T cells, B-cell-depleted T cells, or PBMCs supplied cDNA or gDNA.

This clone came up a few times. V gave up 4 bases and J gave up 0 bases, with 13 bases separating them. CDR1 and CDR2 from the germline V gene are SGHDN and FVKESK. This CDR3 is 16 amino acids long. Allocation to cohorts depended on clinical history reported by the participants. In the authors' methods: Amplification with reference gene primers provided the estimates of nucleated cell counts. The table came from immunoSEQ multiplex PCR; TCRdb's copy has only in-frame clones and leaves some out. V, J and clone size are taken as reported in that table, and D and trimming were inferred from the DNA itself. In the table there are fewer than 350,000 clones, under 95% of which are singletons.

V is TRBV14 and J is TRBJ1-3; a weak D match, TRBD1 (5 bases). Sequenced: PBMCs or T cells enriched from blood (not recorded which). This TCR was sampled from a woman in her forties with acute COVID-19. The CDR3: CASSRGGIFSGNTIYF. The DNA of the CDR3 is TGTGCCAGCAGCCGCGGGGGGATCTTCTCTGGAAACACCATATATTTT.